These 25 T cell receptor beta chains came from one sample sequenced in a study of high-grade serous ovarian cancer treatment subgroups. Tumor samples were taken before definitive surgery or chemotherapy. Assay: immunoSEQ multiplex PCR; the TCRdb copy retains only in-frame clones and omits some. Here the sample spans several thousand clones, nearly 80% being singletons. The sequencing sample was made of tumor tissue. The source of these receptors is a human donor with high-grade serous ovarian cancer.

This clone was recorded once. The chain combines TRBV10-3 with TRBJ2-5; D is unresolved. The germline V gene has CDR1 ENHRY and CDR2 SYGVKD. The CDR3 is 13 amino acids. Between the trimmed V and J ends, which lost 5 bases and 1 base, there was a span of 8 bases. The CDR3 is CAISSMIQETQYF. CDR3 nucleotides: TGTGCCATCAGTTCTATGATCCAAGAGACCCAGTACTTC.

A single count supports this clone. The chain couples TRBV7-9 to TRBJ2-3; 8 nucleotides align to TRBD2. V shed 9 bases and J 1 base; nucleotides not matched to a gene: 6. Germline V gene data show CDR1 as SEHNR and CDR2 as FQNEAQ (reference sequence). The CDR3 runs 14 residues. The CDR3 DNA follows: TGTGCCAGTCGGGGGGGCCTTGGCACAGATACGCAGTATTTT. Protein: CASRGGLGTDTQYF.

V is TRBV9 and J is TRBJ2-5; 9 positions agree with TRBD2. V shed 0 bases, J shed 1 base, and the junction held 7 bases outside the gene matches. Germline V gene data show CDR1 as SGDLS and CDR2 as YYNGEE. The CDR3 totals 17 residues. This CDR3 reads CASSVGVASGVQETQYF. In nucleotides, the CDR3 is TGTGCCAGCAGCGTAGGGGTAGCTAGCGGGGTCCAAGAGACCCAGTACTTC.

The V call is TRBV4-2, the J call TRBJ2-6; 7 nucleotides align to TRBD1. The length of the CDR3 is 17 residues. With 5 bases clipped from V and 0 bases from J, the junction kept 7 bases outside the gene matches. Germline lookup yields CDR1 LGHNA and CDR2 YNFKEQ. The CDR3 is CASSLTGASSGANVLTF. The CDR3, as DNA: TGTGCCAGCAGCTTAACAGGGGCCAGCTCTGGGGCCAACGTCCTGACTTTC.

The chain uses TRBV5-1 and TRBJ2-2; 12 nucleotides agree with TRBD2. The CDR3 is 15 amino acids. V gave up 4 bases and J gave up 3 bases; unmatched junction bases: 1. CDR1 and CDR2 (germline): SGHRS, YFSETQ. Here the CDR3 DNA reads TGCGCCAGCAGCAGACTAGCGGGGGACACCGGGGAGCTGTTTTTT. Translating it yields CASSRLAGDTGELFF.

The chain carries TRBV4-3 and TRBJ2-2, with 8 bases matching TRBD2. This CDR3 region has 17 residues. Losses at the gene ends were 2 bases for V and 3 bases for J; bases not matched to a gene: 8. The germline V gene has CDR1 LGHNA and CDR2 YSLEER. Here the CDR3 reads CASSQKGIAGYTGELFF. DNA of the CDR3: TGCGCCAGCAGCCAAAAGGGCATAGCGGGGTACACCGGGGAGCTGTTTTTT.

The chain joins TRBV6-5 to TRBJ2-5; no clear D. The germline V gene encodes CDR1 MNHEY and CDR2 SVGAGI. The CDR3 spans 13 residues. V lost 0 bases, J lost 4 bases, and 6 bases lay in between. The CDR3 loop reads CASSYSLGETQYF. The CDR3 coding sequence is TGTGCCAGCAGTTACTCTCTCGGAGAGACCCAGTACTTC.

The chain employs TRBV19 and TRBJ2-7, with a tentative D call TRBD2 (6 bases). The V gene's germline CDR1 is LNHDA and CDR2 SQIVND (reference sequence). The CDR3 runs 15 residues. V lost 1 base, J lost 3 bases, and 13 bases lay in between. In DNA, the CDR3 is TGTGCCAGTAGTATAGTTGGGACGGGGGTCTACGAGCAGTACTTC. It encodes CASSIVGTGVYEQYF.

This chain connects TRBV5-5 to TRBJ1-2; 10 bases agree with TRBD1. CDR1 is SGHKS, CDR2 YYEKEE, per germline (reference sequence). The CDR3 contains 15 residues. The V and J ends lost 3 bases and 4 bases, in that order; junction bases with no gene match: 6. The CDR3 protein is CASSSWDRGGYGYTF. The CDR3 DNA is TGTGCCAGCAGCTCCTGGGACAGGGGAGGCTATGGCTACACCTTC.

This chain joins TRBV5-4 and TRBJ2-3; 14 bases fit TRBD2. The J segment lost 8 bases and the V segment lost 4 bases, leaving 12 bases of the junction unmatched. The germline V gene has CDR1 SGHNT and CDR2 YYREEE (reference sequence). CDR3 length: 17 residues. The CDR3 DNA follows: TGTGCCAGCAGCCAGACTAGCGGGGGGGCGGTTCGCTTTACGCAGTATTTT. It is translated as CASSQTSGGAVRFTQYF. The full variable domain, with the rest looked up from reference TRBV5-4 and TRBJ2-3, is ETGVTQSPTHLIKTRGQQVTLRCSSQSGHNTVSWYQQALGQGPQFIFQYYREEENGRGNFPPRFSGLQFPNYSSELNVNALELDDSALYLCASSQTSGGAVRFTQYFGPGTRLTVL.

There are a few counts of this clone. This chain connects TRBV7-2 to TRBJ2-1; 10 bases are a match to TRBD2. After removal of 0 bases from V and 10 bases from J, the junction contained 0 bases not matched to a gene. In germline, CDR1 is SGHTA, CDR2 FQGNSA. CDR3 size: 13 residues. The CDR3 sequence: CASSLATSGEQFF. CDR3 nucleotides: TGTGCCAGCAGCTTAGCGACTAGCGGGGAGCAGTTCTTC.

The chain recombines TRBV7-2 with TRBJ2-1; no reliable D call. The CDR3 contains 13 residues. Germline values: CDR1 SGHTA, CDR2 FQGNSA. Trimming left V 0 bases short and J 8 bases short, with 8 bases between. The CDR3 loop is CASSLAVGYEQFF. CDR3 DNA sequence: TGTGCCAGCAGCTTAGCGGTTGGGTATGAGCAGTTCTTC.

The chain recombines TRBV11-2 with TRBJ2-3; D is uncertain. Per germline, CDR1 SGHAT and CDR2 FQNNGV. V lost 2 bases and J lost 4, with 4 bases in between. The CDR3 is 12 amino acids. The CDR3 DNA reads TGTGCCAGCAGCTTAATTCCAGATACGCAGTATTTT. Translation gives CASSLIPDTQYF.

This chain joins TRBV19 and TRBJ1-4; 7 bases match TRBD1. The CDR3 consists of 17 residues. Trimming took 4 bases from V and 0 from J; bases not matched to a gene: 8. From germline, CDR1 is LNHDA and CDR2 SQIVND (reference sequence). DNA for the CDR3: TGTGCCAGTAGTACCGACAGGGACCCTACAACTAATGAAAAACTGTTTTTT. Protein product: CASSTDRDPTTNEKLFF.

Here the CDR3 DNA reads TGTGCCAGCAGTGAAGAAGTAGGGGGCTCCTACGAGCAGTACTTC. As protein: CASSEEVGGSYEQYF. The V and J genes are TRBV6-1 and TRBJ2-7, with D possibly TRBD1 on 6 matching bases. The length of the CDR3 is 15 residues. Trimming cost V 1 base and J 0 bases, with 10 bases left between them. Germline V CDR1 and CDR2: MNHNS, SASEGT.

This chain joins TRBV5-6 and TRBJ2-2, with TRBD2 matching 8 bases. V trimming: 3 bases; J trimming: 3 bases; junction bases outside the gene matches: 7. The CDR3 loop spans 16 amino acids. Per germline, CDR1 SGHDT and CDR2 YYEEEE. CDR3 coding DNA: TGTGCCAGCAGCTATTTTAGCGGGGCCTACACCGGGGAGCTGTTTTTT. This translates into CASSYFSGAYTGELFF.

J is TRBJ1-1 and V is TRBV7-9; D is undetermined. Trimming took 0 bases from V and 6 from J, leaving 5 bases between them. Germline values: CDR1 SEHNR, CDR2 FQNEAQ (reference sequence). The CDR3 runs to 12 residues. The CDR3 nucleotides read TGTGCCAGCAGCTTAGCGCACCCTGAAGCTTTCTTT. Its translation is CASSLAHPEAFF.

This rearrangement joins TRBV7-2 to TRBJ1-2; TRBD1 matches at 10 bases. Germline assignment: CDR1 SGHTA and CDR2 FQGNSA. With V trimmed by 3 bases and J by 4 bases, 11 bases remained unmatched. The CDR3 sequence is 17 residues long. The CDR3 spells CASSLDLGTGVGYGYTF. The DNA of the CDR3 is TGTGCCAGCAGCTTGGACCTGGGGACAGGGGTTGGCTATGGCTACACCTTC. Using reference TRBV7-2 and TRBJ1-2 for the parts outside the CDR3, the full variable domain is GAGVSQSPSNKVTEKGKDVELRCDPISGHTALYWYRQSLGQGLEFLIYFQGNSAPDKSGLPSDRFSAERTGGSVSTLTIQRTQQEDSAVYLCASSLDLGTGVGYGYTFGSGTRLTVV.

The chain is built from TRBV19 and TRBJ2-7; D remains ambiguous. CDR3 length: 15 amino acids. The germline gives CDR1 LNHDA, CDR2 SQIVND (reference sequence). Between the trimmed V and J ends, which lost 0 bases and 0 bases, there was a span of 9 bases. The CDR3 DNA is TGTGCCAGTAGTATAGAGCCGGGTGTCTCCTACGAGCAGTACTTC. Translating gives CASSIEPGVSYEQYF.

V usage is TRBV11-2 and J usage is TRBJ1-2, with unresolved D. V gave up 0 bases and J gave up 6 bases, with 11 bases separating them. This CDR3 is built from 14 residues. Germline-derived CDR1 and CDR2 are SGHAT and FQNNGV. CDR3 DNA sequence: TGTGCCAGCAGCTTAGATAGAACGGGTGATGGCTACACCTTC. Amino acids: CASSLDRTGDGYTF.

The V call is TRBV27, the J call TRBJ2-4; 7 bases line up with TRBD2. Trimming at V came to 2 bases and at J to 0 bases, leaving 1 base not matched to a gene. CDR1 and CDR2 from the germline V gene are MNHEY and SMNVEV (reference sequence). The CDR3 spans 15 residues. The CDR3 DNA follows: TGTGCCAGCAGTTTAATAGCGGGAGCCAAAAACATTCAGTACTTC. The encoded protein is CASSLIAGAKNIQYF.

This sequence joins TRBV18 and TRBJ2-5; the D is unclear. V was shortened by 2 bases and J by 5 bases, with 6 bases between the two germline ends. The V gene's germline CDR1 is KGHSH and CDR2 LQKENI. The CDR3 has 12 residues. Here the CDR3 reads CASSPDRETQYF. The DNA of the CDR3 is TGTGCCAGCTCACCAGATAGGGAGACCCAGTACTTC.

The chain recombines TRBV5-4 with TRBJ2-1; TRBD1 agrees at 10 bases. The CDR3 has 13 amino acids. V lost 7 bases to trimming and J lost 4 bases; unmatched junction nucleotides: 2. Germline V lookup: CDR1 SGHNT, CDR2 YYREEE (reference sequence). The CDR3 sequence is CASGQGGYNEQFF. The DNA for the CDR3 is TGTGCCAGCGGACAGGGGGGATACAATGAGCAGTTCTTC.

The genes are TRBV6-1 and TRBJ2-7; 7 bases fit TRBD1. Germline values: CDR1 MNHNS, CDR2 SASEGT. This CDR3 contains 11 residues. J was trimmed by 6 bases and V by 7 bases; bases with no gene match: 3. In DNA form, the CDR3 reads TGTGCCAGCACCCACAGGGGCGAGCAGTACTTC. This sequence encodes CASTHRGEQYF.

This chain links TRBV6-6 with TRBJ1-1; 7 bases fit TRBD1. The CDR3 runs to 13 residues. CDR1 is MNHNY and CDR2 is SVGAGI in the germline V gene (reference sequence). V lost 2 bases, J lost 3 bases, and 0 bases stayed unmatched. DNA for the CDR3: TGTGCCAGCAGTTACACAGGGGACACTGAAGCTTTCTTT. Its protein is CASSYTGDTEAFF.